Listed below are T cell receptor beta chains from one sample, sequenced in a study of blood T cell repertoires in COVID-19. Generated by immunoSEQ multiplex PCR, the TCRdb table keeps only in-frame clones and is missing some. The sample shows under 150,000 clones, approximately 85% of them seen only once. Sequences were obtained from peripheral blood. These receptors all stem from a human donor in a cohort sampled during active COVID-19. CDR3s include the opening cysteine and the closing phenylalanine or tryptophan. D genes are given only for firm matches. Only some rows state a clone size, as once, few, many or a class for expanded clones.

J gene: TRBJ2-3; D gene: -; clone size: -; V gene: TRBV6-5; CDR3 protein: CASRDYNTDTQYF; CDR3 DNA: TGTGCCAGCAGGGACTATAACACAGATACGCAGTATTTT
J gene: TRBJ1-1; D gene: -; clone size: once; V gene: TRBV7-3; CDR3 protein: CASSSQGRGTEAFF; CDR3 DNA: TGTGCCAGCAGCTCACAGGGTAGGGGCACTGAAGCTTTCTTT
J gene: TRBJ2-5; D gene: -; clone size: -; V gene: TRBV7-2; CDR3 protein: CASSLRGLQETQYF; CDR3 DNA: TGTGCCAGCAGCTTAAGAGGGCTCCAAGAGACCCAGTACTTC
J gene: TRBJ2-7; D gene: TRBD2; clone size: -; V gene: TRBV6-6; CDR3 protein: CASSPPPSGGYEQYF; CDR3 DNA: TGTGCCAGCAGTCCCCCTCCCAGCGGGGGTTACGAGCAGTACTTC
J gene: TRBJ2-5; D gene: TRBD1; clone size: -; V gene: TRBV19; CDR3 protein: CASSPRTGGRVWTQYF; CDR3 DNA: TGTGCCAGTAGTCCTAGGACAGGGGGGCGGGTTTGGACCCAGTACTTC
J gene: TRBJ1-1; D gene: TRBD1; clone size: -; V gene: TRBV30; CDR3 protein: CAWSHPGQGNTEAFF; CDR3 DNA: TGTGCCTGGAGTCATCCTGGACAGGGGAACACTGAAGCTTTCTTT
J gene: TRBJ1-1; D gene: -; clone size: -; V gene: TRBV7-3; CDR3 protein: CASSLTGPTNTEAFF; CDR3 DNA: TGTGCCAGCAGCTTAACGGGGCCGACGAACACTGAAGCTTTCTTT
J gene: TRBJ1-1; D gene: -; clone size: -; V gene: TRBV19; CDR3 protein: CASIRTERRNTEAFF; CDR3 DNA: TGTGCCAGTATAAGGACAGAAAGGCGGAACACTGAAGCTTTCTTT
J gene: TRBJ1-1; D gene: -; clone size: -; V gene: TRBV7-8; CDR3 protein: CASSPTRIEAFF; CDR3 DNA: TGTGCCAGCAGCCCGACACGTATTGAAGCTTTCTTT
J gene: TRBJ1-1; D gene: -; clone size: -; V gene: TRBV30; CDR3 protein: CAWTRQTEAFF; CDR3 DNA: TGTGCCTGGACTAGACAGACGGAAGCTTTCTTT
J gene: TRBJ2-7; D gene: -; clone size: -; V gene: TRBV4-3; CDR3 protein: CASSQGRSYEQYF; CDR3 DNA: TGCGCCAGCAGCCAGGGGAGGTCCTACGAGCAGTACTTC
J gene: TRBJ2-1; D gene: TRBD2; clone size: -; V gene: TRBV5-1; CDR3 protein: CASSVGLAVDEQFF; CDR3 DNA: TGCGCCAGCAGCGTGGGACTAGCAGTCGATGAGCAGTTCTTC
J gene: TRBJ1-5; D gene: -; clone size: -; V gene: TRBV2; CDR3 protein: CASSEGPLGGGRQPQHF; CDR3 DNA: TGTGCCAGCAGTGAAGGCCCCCTCGGCGGGGGGCGGCAGCCCCAGCATTTT
J gene: TRBJ2-2; D gene: TRBD2; clone size: -; V gene: TRBV6-5; CDR3 protein: CASSYSGLLNTGELFF; CDR3 DNA: TGTGCCAGCAGTTACTCGGGACTACTGAACACCGGGGAGCTGTTTTTT
J gene: TRBJ1-1; D gene: TRBD1; clone size: -; V gene: TRBV9; CDR3 protein: CASSEQGANTEAFF; CDR3 DNA: TGTGCCAGCAGCGAACAGGGGGCGAACACTGAAGCTTTCTTT
J gene: TRBJ1-1; D gene: -; clone size: once; V gene: TRBV2; CDR3 protein: CASSELGGEAFF; CDR3 DNA: TGTGCCAGCAGTGAACTCGGGGGAGAAGCTTTCTTT
J gene: TRBJ1-2; D gene: -; clone size: -; V gene: TRBV4-3; CDR3 protein: CASSQDPHSSDGYTF; CDR3 DNA: TGCGCCAGCAGCCAAGATCCCCATAGCAGTGATGGCTACACCTTC
J gene: TRBJ1-2; D gene: -; clone size: -; V gene: TRBV6-5; CDR3 protein: CASSYAGLNYGYTF; CDR3 DNA: TGTGCCAGCAGTTACGCAGGGCTTAACTATGGCTACACCTTC
J gene: TRBJ1-5; D gene: TRBD1; clone size: few; V gene: TRBV30; CDR3 protein: CAWSTSGQGSYQPQHF; CDR3 DNA: TGTGCCTGGAGTACATCGGGACAGGGATCGTATCAGCCCCAGCATTTT
J gene: TRBJ2-1; D gene: -; clone size: -; V gene: TRBV7-3; CDR3 protein: CASSPKAGISYNEQFF; CDR3 DNA: TGTGCCAGCAGCCCAAAGGCGGGGATCTCCTACAATGAGCAGTTCTTC
J gene: TRBJ2-1; D gene: -; clone size: -; V gene: TRBV7-9; CDR3 protein: CASSLSGVREQFF; CDR3 DNA: TGTGCCAGCAGCTTATCAGGGGTAAGGGAGCAGTTCTTC
J gene: TRBJ2-1; D gene: TRBD1; clone size: -; V gene: TRBV3-1/TRBV3-2; CDR3 protein: CASSQMTGADEFF; CDR3 DNA: TGTGCCAGCAGCCAGATGACAGGGGCGGATGAGTTCTTC
J gene: TRBJ2-1; D gene: -; clone size: -; V gene: TRBV5-6; CDR3 protein: CASSSGLPGDEQFF; CDR3 DNA: TGTGCCAGCAGCTCGGGACTCCCTGGGGATGAGCAGTTCTTC
J gene: TRBJ2-1; D gene: TRBD2; clone size: -; V gene: TRBV7-6; CDR3 protein: CASSPGLAVGEQFF; CDR3 DNA: TGTGCCAGCAGCCCGGGACTAGCGGTCGGTGAGCAGTTCTTC
J gene: TRBJ1-1; D gene: -; clone size: -; V gene: TRBV15; CDR3 protein: CATSARGGSTEAFF; CDR3 DNA: TGTGCCACCAGCGCCCGGGGGGGGAGTACTGAAGCTTTCTTT
J gene: TRBJ1-4; D gene: TRBD1; clone size: -; V gene: TRBV15; CDR3 protein: CATATGQGKEKLFF; CDR3 DNA: TGTGCCACCGCCACCGGACAGGGGAAGGAAAAACTGTTTTTT
J gene: TRBJ2-3; D gene: -; clone size: -; V gene: TRBV5-1; CDR3 protein: CASSYSWTQYF; CDR3 DNA: TGCGCCAGCAGCTATAGTTGGACGCAGTATTTT
J gene: TRBJ2-3; D gene: -; clone size: -; V gene: TRBV7-2; CDR3 protein: CASSRGGTDTQYF; CDR3 DNA: TGTGCCAGCAGCAGGGGGGGAACAGATACGCAGTATTTT
J gene: TRBJ2-2; D gene: TRBD2; clone size: -; V gene: TRBV9; CDR3 protein: CASSVALAGGTGELFF; CDR3 DNA: TGTGCCAGCAGCGTAGCGCTAGCGGGAGGGACGGGGGAGCTGTTTTTT
J gene: TRBJ1-2; D gene: TRBD1; clone size: -; V gene: TRBV19; CDR3 protein: CATLRGQGSGYTF; CDR3 DNA: TGTGCCACTCTGAGGGGACAGGGGTCCGGCTACACCTTC
J gene: TRBJ2-3; D gene: TRBD1; clone size: -; V gene: TRBV20-1; CDR3 protein: CGTGAGTQYF; CDR3 DNA: TGCGGAACAGGGGCGGGTACGCAGTATTTT
J gene: TRBJ2-7; D gene: TRBD2; clone size: -; V gene: TRBV14; CDR3 protein: CASSLRGTSGYEQYF; CDR3 DNA: TGTGCCAGCAGCCTTCGTGGGACTAGCGGCTACGAGCAGTACTTC
J gene: TRBJ1-6; D gene: TRBD1; clone size: -; V gene: TRBV19; CDR3 protein: CASARDRDYSPLHF; CDR3 DNA: TGTGCCAGTGCCCGGGACAGAGATTATTCACCCCTCCACTTT
J gene: TRBJ2-1; D gene: -; clone size: -; V gene: TRBV30; CDR3 protein: CAWRRGSYNEQFF; CDR3 DNA: TGTGCCTGGCGGCGGGGCTCCTACAATGAGCAGTTCTTC
J gene: TRBJ1-6; D gene: -; clone size: -; V gene: TRBV19; CDR3 protein: CASTEGGTYNSPLHF; CDR3 DNA: TGTGCCAGTACGGAGGGAGGAACCTATAATTCACCCCTCCACTTT
J gene: TRBJ2-1; D gene: TRBD1; clone size: few; V gene: TRBV19; CDR3 protein: CASSMIPRQGAYNEQFF; CDR3 DNA: TGTGCCAGTAGTATGATCCCCCGACAGGGGGCCTACAATGAGCAGTTCTTC
J gene: TRBJ2-1; D gene: TRBD2; clone size: -; V gene: TRBV5-6; CDR3 protein: CASSSDSGSPYNEQFF; CDR3 DNA: TGTGCCAGCAGCTCTGATAGCGGGTCCCCCTACAATGAGCAGTTCTTC
J gene: TRBJ1-5; D gene: -; clone size: -; V gene: TRBV10-2; CDR3 protein: CASSSVEETISNQPQHF; CDR3 DNA: TGCGCCAGCAGCTCAGTGGAAGAGACTATTAGCAATCAGCCCCAGCATTTT
J gene: TRBJ2-3; D gene: -; clone size: few; V gene: TRBV9; CDR3 protein: CASSVVPGGDTQYF; CDR3 DNA: TGTGCCAGCAGCGTAGTACCTGGCGGCGATACGCAGTATTTT
J gene: TRBJ2-1; D gene: TRBD2; clone size: -; V gene: TRBV10-2; CDR3 protein: CASKTSEYNEQFF; CDR3 DNA: TGCGCATCGAAGACTAGCGAATACAATGAGCAGTTCTTC
J gene: TRBJ1-6; D gene: -; clone size: once; V gene: TRBV14; CDR3 protein: CASSQDRAPLHF; CDR3 DNA: TGTGCCAGCAGCCAAGATCGAGCACCCCTCCACTTT
J gene: TRBJ1-4; D gene: TRBD1; clone size: -; V gene: TRBV2; CDR3 protein: CASQGGPNNEKLFF; CDR3 DNA: TGTGCCAGCCAAGGGGGCCCGAATAATGAAAAACTGTTTTTT
J gene: TRBJ2-1; D gene: TRBD2; clone size: -; V gene: TRBV12-5; CDR3 protein: CASGPLAGGSYNEQFF; CDR3 DNA: TGTGCTAGTGGTCCGCTAGCGGGAGGGTCCTACAATGAGCAGTTCTTC
J gene: TRBJ1-1; D gene: -; clone size: -; V gene: TRBV19; CDR3 protein: CASRQGILDTEAFF; CDR3 DNA: TGTGCCTCTCGCCAGGGGATATTGGACACTGAAGCTTTCTTT
J gene: TRBJ2-1; D gene: -; clone size: -; V gene: TRBV24-1; CDR3 protein: CATSDFGTPNEQFF; CDR3 DNA: TGTGCCACCAGTGATTTTGGGACTCCGAATGAGCAGTTCTTC
J gene: TRBJ2-1; D gene: -; clone size: -; V gene: TRBV12-1; CDR3 protein: CASSFSENEQFF; CDR3 DNA: TGTGCCAGCAGCTTCTCGGAGAATGAGCAGTTCTTC
J gene: TRBJ2-1; D gene: -; clone size: many; V gene: TRBV11-3; CDR3 protein: CASSLAFSYNEQFF; CDR3 DNA: TGTGCCAGCAGCTTGGCCTTCTCCTACAATGAGCAGTTCTTC
J gene: TRBJ2-3; D gene: TRBD1; clone size: many; V gene: TRBV7-2; CDR3 protein: CASSSPTGWTDTQYF; CDR3 DNA: TGTGCCAGCAGCTCCCCGACAGGGTGGACAGATACGCAGTATTTT
J gene: TRBJ2-5; D gene: TRBD2; clone size: -; V gene: TRBV28; CDR3 protein: CASSFGAGVQETQYF; CDR3 DNA: TGTGCCAGCAGTTTTGGAGCGGGGGTGCAAGAGACCCAGTACTTC
J gene: TRBJ2-1; D gene: -; clone size: -; V gene: TRBV7-3; CDR3 protein: CASSSRDNEQFF; CDR3 DNA: TGTGCCAGCAGCTCTCGTGACAATGAGCAGTTCTTC
J gene: TRBJ2-6; D gene: -; clone size: -; V gene: TRBV18; CDR3 protein: CASSRDSGGANVLTF; CDR3 DNA: TGTGCCAGCTCACGCGACAGTGGTGGGGCCAACGTCCTGACTTTC
J gene: TRBJ1-1; D gene: -; clone size: -; V gene: TRBV11-2; CDR3 protein: CASSFSMTEAFF; CDR3 DNA: TGTGCCAGCAGCTTTTCCATGACTGAAGCTTTCTTT
J gene: TRBJ1-5; D gene: TRBD1; clone size: -; V gene: TRBV6-5; CDR3 protein: CASRRQGAVGQPQHF; CDR3 DNA: TGTGCCAGCAGACGACAGGGGGCGGTGGGTCAGCCCCAGCATTTT